This paragraph reports one T cell receptor (beta chain). Its antigen is undetermined. This specimen comes from a study of cytomegalovirus exposure and HLA in healthy donors. About the study: The study placed 70% to 90% of its approximately 380 genotyped donors in the Caucasian-associated ancestry cluster. Study-level results: A list of more than 150 TCR beta chains associated with cytomegalovirus was given.

The germline CDR1 and CDR2 sequences are SGHTA and FQGNSA. V was pared by 1 base and J by 7 bases, with 10 bases between. The CDR3 totals 13 residues. PCR used 60 Vbeta primers and 13 Jbeta primers. Method: immunoSEQ multiplex PCR; TCRdb's copy keeps in-frame clones and lacks some. The sample consists of 170,000 or so clones, less than 90% of them appearing once. The sequencing sample was made of PBMCs. This receptor was obtained from a boy aged 2 to 10 in good health and CMV-seronegative. V usage is TRBV7-2 and J usage is TRBJ1-1; TRBD1 is a possible D gene (5 bases). The CDR3 is CASSLDPGFEAFF. The CDR3 DNA follows: TGTGCCAGCAGCTTAGATCCAGGGTTTGAAGCTTTCTTT.